This T cell receptor beta chain appears in the sequencing data of a study of regulatory T cells in long-lasting Graves disease. Arm-PCR of CDR3 regions and iRepertoire HTBI primers were used to build TCR beta libraries. Under the authors' procedure: The samples yielded approximately 62 TRBV and more than eleven TRBJ segments. TCRdb ran MiXCR on the multiplex PCR reads and lists one entry per CDR3 protein. For this entry, the V and J calls and clone size follow TCRdb and not the study's own pipeline. The profile shows hundreds of thousands of distinct CDR3 sequences, about 20% of them singletons. Time point denoted: newly diagnosed GD, antithyroid drugs for less than 3 months. PBMC RNA was the source of the TCR library. Sequenced material: peripheral blood mononuclear cells (PBMCs), taken at new diagnosis, from a patient treated with antithyroid drugs. The TCR comes from a female donor with Graves disease.

In DNA form, the CDR3 reads TGTGCCAGTAGCGGGACAGGGGGGCCCCGGGACACCGGGGAGCTGTTTTTT. Amino acids: CASSGTGGPRDTGELFF. The rearrangement joins TRBV19 to TRBJ2-2, with 11 bases identical to TRBD1. Per the germline V gene, CDR1 is LNHDA and CDR2 is SQIVND (reference sequence). CDR3 size: 17 residues. Unmatched junction bases numbered 9, after V lost 6 bases and J lost 3 bases.